Listed below are T cell receptor beta chains from one sample, sequenced in a study of T cells in localized non-small cell lung cancer. Using immunoSEQ multiplex PCR, the repertoire was profiled, and TCRdb retains in-frame clones only, with some absent. The sample shows 45,000 to 60,000 clones, over 75% of them seen only once. This specimen consisted of peripheral blood, obtained before any cancer treatment. The receptors shown here come from a female donor over 55 with stage II squamous cell lung carcinoma. Each CDR3 is given with its conserved first and last residue. A D gene is named only where the DNA matches it firmly. Not all rows give a size; the values are once, few, many and, for expanded clones, a class.

D gene: TRBD2
clone size: NA
J gene: TRBJ2-1
V gene: TRBV6-6
CDR3 DNA: TGTGCCAGCAGCGCGACTAGCGGGGGGGCGGGGAATGAGCAGTTCTTC
CDR3 protein: CASSATSGGAGNEQFF

D gene: TRBD1
clone size: NA
J gene: TRBJ1-5
V gene: TRBV19
CDR3 DNA: TGTGCCAGTAGGCGACAGGGGGTAAGGGAGCCCCAGCATTTT
CDR3 protein: CASRRQGVREPQHF

D gene: TRBD1
clone size: NA
J gene: TRBJ2-7
V gene: TRBV6-5
CDR3 DNA: TGTGCCAGCACCTTCGACGGGACAGGGGGCTTATATGAATACTTC
CDR3 protein: CASTFDGTGGLYEYF

D gene: TRBD1
clone size: NA
J gene: TRBJ1-3
V gene: TRBV7-6
CDR3 DNA: TGTGCCAGCAGCTTAGCGCCAAGGACAGGGGGACAATCTGGAAACACCATATATTTT
CDR3 protein: CASSLAPRTGGQSGNTIYF

D gene: NA
clone size: few
J gene: TRBJ1-1
V gene: TRBV5-4
CDR3 DNA: TGTGCCAGCAGCCTACGAGGGGCGCACACTGAAGCTTTCTTT
CDR3 protein: CASSLRGAHTEAFF

D gene: NA
clone size: NA
J gene: TRBJ1-1
V gene: TRBV9
CDR3 DNA: TGTGCCAGCAGCGTAGTGGGACAAAACACTGAAGCTTTCTTT
CDR3 protein: CASSVVGQNTEAFF

D gene: NA
clone size: once
J gene: TRBJ2-5
V gene: TRBV19
CDR3 DNA: TGTGCCAGTAGCGTCGGCCCTAACCCCCAAGAGACCCAGTACTTC
CDR3 protein: CASSVGPNPQETQYF

D gene: NA
clone size: NA
J gene: TRBJ2-7
V gene: TRBV28
CDR3 DNA: TGTGCCAGCAGTATGGGACGGAGAACCTACGAGCAGTACTTC
CDR3 protein: CASSMGRRTYEQYF

D gene: NA
clone size: NA
J gene: TRBJ1-2
V gene: TRBV4-3
CDR3 DNA: TGCGCCAGCAGCCAAGAAATGGGGAATAACTATGGCTACACCTTC
CDR3 protein: CASSQEMGNNYGYTF

D gene: NA
clone size: NA
J gene: TRBJ1-5
V gene: TRBV7-2
CDR3 DNA: TGTGCCAGCAGCTTAGATGCTCTCTCCAATCAGCCCCAGCATTTT
CDR3 protein: CASSLDALSNQPQHF

D gene: TRBD1
clone size: NA
J gene: TRBJ1-6
V gene: TRBV19
CDR3 DNA: TGTGCCAGTAGTGCCCGACAGGGGGGTAATTCACCCCTCCACTTT
CDR3 protein: CASSARQGGNSPLHF

D gene: NA
clone size: NA
J gene: TRBJ2-5
V gene: TRBV6-5
CDR3 DNA: TGTGCCAGCAGTTACTCGATTCTGCCAGGAGAGACCCAGTACTTC
CDR3 protein: CASSYSILPGETQYF

D gene: NA
clone size: NA
J gene: TRBJ1-1
V gene: TRBV5-1
CDR3 DNA: TGCGCCAGCAGCTCCGGGACGCCGAGCCCTGAAGCTTTCTTT
CDR3 protein: CASSSGTPSPEAFF

D gene: NA
clone size: NA
J gene: TRBJ1-2
V gene: TRBV29-1
CDR3 DNA: TGCAGCGTTGAAACTGGGGGTTACTATGGCTACACCTTC
CDR3 protein: CSVETGGYYGYTF

D gene: NA
clone size: NA
J gene: TRBJ1-4
V gene: TRBV9
CDR3 DNA: TGTGCCAGCAGCCCGCGGACCGGCAATGAAAAACTGTTTTTT
CDR3 protein: CASSPRTGNEKLFF

D gene: TRBD2
clone size: NA
J gene: TRBJ2-1
V gene: TRBV19
CDR3 DNA: TGTGCCAGTACCGCAGGGACTAGCGGGGACAATGAGCAGTTCTTC
CDR3 protein: CASTAGTSGDNEQFF

D gene: TRBD2
clone size: few
J gene: TRBJ2-1
V gene: TRBV5-6
CDR3 DNA: TGTGCCAGCAGACTAGCGGGGCCCCACAATGAGCAGTTCTTC
CDR3 protein: CASRLAGPHNEQFF

D gene: NA
clone size: NA
J gene: TRBJ1-1
V gene: TRBV7-9
CDR3 DNA: TGTGCCAGCAGCTTAGCAGGGTGGGGAGGCACTGAAGCTTTCTTT
CDR3 protein: CASSLAGWGGTEAFF

D gene: NA
clone size: NA
J gene: TRBJ2-7
V gene: TRBV6-5
CDR3 DNA: TGTGCCAGCCTGAGTATAACAGGCTACGAGCAGTACTTC
CDR3 protein: CASLSITGYEQYF

D gene: NA
clone size: once
J gene: TRBJ2-3
V gene: TRBV2
CDR3 DNA: TGTGCCAGCAGACCGGGCTACGGCAGGGTTGATACGCAGTATTTT
CDR3 protein: CASRPGYGRVDTQYF